The 24 T cell receptor beta chains reported below all come from one sample, sequenced in a study of OX40 agonist ivuxolimab in advanced cancers. Some clones are missing from TCRdb's copy, which holds only in-frame ones; the method was immunoSEQ multiplex PCR. The data hold tens of thousands of clones, with 83% observed a single time. The starting material was CD4+ or CD8+ T cells sorted from blood, obtained in a trial of the OX40 agonist ivuxolimab. All receptors come from an adult with an advanced solid tumor such as melanoma, head and neck, liver or kidney cancer.

The chain is built from TRBV27 and TRBJ1-1, with a weak D call TRBD1 (5 bases). CDR3 length equals 16 residues. CDR1 MNHEY and CDR2 SMNVEV come from the germline V gene (reference sequence). Trimming took 7 bases from V and 6 from J, leaving 24 bases between them. CDR3 in amino acids: CASTPTRAGRFSEAFF. DNA for the CDR3: TGTGCCAGCACCCCGACACGGGCAGGGAGGTTCTCTGAAGCTTTCTTT.

The chain links TRBV12-5 to TRBJ1-4; no clear D. Germline V gene data show CDR1 as LGHNT and CDR2 as FRNRAP. The V end was cut by 1 base, the J end by 1 base, with 4 bases between. This CDR3 is 14 amino acids long. The CDR3 reads CASGLGETNEKLFF. The CDR3 DNA sequence: TGTGCTAGTGGTTTGGGTGAAACTAATGAAAAACTGTTTTTT.

The genes are TRBV5-1 and TRBJ1-6; D not certain. The V end was cut by 2 bases, the J end by 5 bases, with 11 bases between. CDR3 length: 15 amino acids. The germline V gene encodes CDR1 SGHRS and CDR2 YFSETQ. As DNA, the CDR3 is TGCGCCAGCAGCTTCGGTTCAGTAAATAATTCACCCCTCCACTTT. Amino acid sequence: CASSFGSVNNSPLHF.

V and J are TRBV5-1 and TRBJ2-7, with 9 nucleotides matching TRBD2. CDR1 and CDR2 from the germline V gene are SGHRS and YFSETQ. This CDR3 comprises 15 residues. Germline trimming cut 4 bases from V and 2 bases from J; bases unmatched to any gene: 7. The CDR3 loop is CASSIGGGATYEQYF. CDR3 DNA: TGCGCCAGCAGCATTGGCGGGGGGGCCACCTACGAGCAGTACTTC.

The CDR3 nucleotides are TGTGCCAGCAAAGGGACCTACGAGCAGTACTTC. Encoded protein: CASKGTYEQYF. This sequence joins TRBV25-1 and TRBJ2-7, with D unclear. CDR1 is MGHDK and CDR2 is SYGVNS in the germline V gene. V shed 7 bases and J shed 2 bases, with 6 bases lying between them. CDR3 length: 11 residues.

The V call is TRBV13, the J call TRBJ1-1, with 7 bases identical to TRBD1. This CDR3 has 14 amino acids. Trimming took 7 bases from V and 2 from J; bases not matched to a gene: 7. Germline assignment: CDR1 PRHDT and CDR2 FYEKMQ (reference sequence). The CDR3 is CASIRGQLNTEAFF. In nucleotides, the CDR3 is TGTGCCAGCATCCGGGGACAGTTAAACACTGAAGCTTTCTTT.

This chain connects TRBV4-2 to TRBJ1-1; D is ambiguous. Germline-derived CDR1 and CDR2 are LGHNA and YNFKEQ. The CDR3 sequence is 13 residues long. The V gene lost 1 base and the J gene lost 1 base, with 4 bases spanning the gap. The CDR3 reads CASSQAGNTEAFF. DNA of the CDR3: TGTGCCAGCAGCCAAGCTGGGAACACTGAAGCTTTCTTT.

The CDR3 sequence is CASSLVGGTYEQYF. The CDR3 coding sequence is TGTGCCAGCAGCTTGGTAGGGGGAACCTACGAGCAGTACTTC. The chain uses TRBV5-8 and TRBJ2-7; the D gene is possibly TRBD1 (6 bases). This CDR3 region has 14 residues. Between the trimmed V and J ends, which lost 0 bases and 2 bases, there was a span of 9 bases. Germline CDR1 is SGHTS and CDR2 is YDEGEE.

The chain employs TRBV10-3 and TRBJ1-2, with 7 bases fitting TRBD1. This CDR3 region has 15 residues. The germline V gene encodes CDR1 ENHRY and CDR2 SYGVKD. V was clipped by 6 bases and J by 4 bases; unmatched bases: 11. The CDR3 region is CAISDREGSFYGYTF. CDR3 nucleotide sequence: TGTGCCATCAGCGACAGGGAGGGAAGTTTCTATGGCTACACCTTC.

This chain connects TRBV6-1 to TRBJ1-5; D remains unclear. CDR3 length: 11 residues. Looked up from germline, CDR1 is MNHNS and CDR2 is SASEGT. Trimming took 6 bases from V and 4 from J, leaving 4 bases between them. The CDR3 DNA follows: TGTGCCAGCAGCCGAAATCAGCCCCAGCATTTT. This translates into CASSRNQPQHF.

The chain is built from TRBV21-1 and TRBJ1-5; TRBD1 is taken as the D call from the table, unchecked against the DNA. TRBV21-1 corresponds to a pseudogene. The CDR3 consists of 16 residues. The chain's CDR3 is CASSSKGQNSNQPQHF. CDR3 in DNA: TGTGCCAGCAGCTCAAAGGGGCAGAATAGCAATCAGCCCCAGCATTTT.

V gene TRBV11-2 combines with J gene TRBJ2-7, with D tentatively TRBD2 (5 bases). Germline values: CDR1 SGHAT, CDR2 FQNNGV. This CDR3 has 16 amino acids. Trimming cost V 1 base and J 0 bases, with 13 bases left between them. CDR3 sequence reads: CASSLASSTSSYEQYF. CDR3 DNA: TGTGCCAGCAGCTTAGCCAGTTCCACTAGCTCCTACGAGCAGTACTTC.

The chain recombines TRBV2 with TRBJ1-1; D is uncertain. V lost 7 bases to trimming and J lost 1 base, with 10 bases between them. CDR1 is SNHLY, CDR2 FYNNEI, per germline. The CDR3 covers 13 residues. The CDR3 nucleotides are TGTGCCAGCAACGATCGGGGGAACACTGAAGCTTTCTTT. Protein product: CASNDRGNTEAFF. Variable domain in full (rest from reference TRBV2 and TRBJ1-1): EPEVTQTPSHQVTQMGQEVILRCVPISNHLYFYWYRQILGQKVEFLVSFYNNEISEKSEIFDDQFSVERPDGSNFTLKIRSTKLEDSAMYFCASNDRGNTEAFFGQGTRLTVV.

This clone was counted a single time. V usage is TRBV9 and J usage is TRBJ1-1, with D hard to call. Germline V gene sequence: CDR1 SGDLS, CDR2 YYNGEE. The CDR3 has 14 amino acids. Between the trimmed V and J ends, which lost 0 bases and 3 bases, there was a span of 9 bases. The CDR3 spells CASSVAPVDTEAFF. Written as DNA, the CDR3 is TGTGCCAGCAGCGTAGCACCCGTCGACACTGAAGCTTTCTTT.

The rearrangement uses TRBV28 and TRBJ2-4, with D hard to call. The germline CDR1 and CDR2 sequences are MDHEN and SYDVKM. Trimming pared 5 bases from V and 3 bases from J, leaving 8 bases between. This CDR3 has 13 amino acids. In DNA, the CDR3 is TGTGCCAGCAGTCCGGGCGACAAAAACATTCAGTACTTC. Protein sequence: CASSPGDKNIQYF.

This rearrangement joins TRBV5-1 to TRBJ1-4; TRBD1 agrees at 7 bases. Germline loops: CDR1 SGHRS, CDR2 YFSETQ. The CDR3 is 15 amino acids. The junction had 5 bases not matched to a gene; V was cut back by 4 bases and J by 2 bases. The CDR3 DNA reads as TGCGCCAGCAGCCCTCAGACAGGGACTAATGAAAAACTGTTTTTT. Translation: CASSPQTGTNEKLFF.

This clone was seen a single time. This chain joins TRBV19 and TRBJ1-5, with 11 bases aligning to TRBD1. CDR3 size: 16 residues. Losses at the gene ends were 4 bases for V and 6 bases for J; bases not matched to a gene: 8. Germline V gene data show CDR1 as LNHDA and CDR2 as SQIVND (reference sequence). This chain's CDR3 is CASSNPRTGGIQPQHF. CDR3 sequence (DNA): TGTGCCAGTAGTAATCCCCGGACAGGGGGCATTCAGCCCCAGCATTTT.

J is TRBJ1-1 and V is TRBV6-1; D unclear. In germline, CDR1 is MNHNS, CDR2 SASEGT. CDR3 length: 12 residues. Trimming shortened V by 6 bases and J by 5 bases, and 10 bases separated the two germline ends. This CDR3 reads CASRVMGTEAFF. The CDR3 DNA reads as TGTGCCAGCAGGGTTATGGGAACTGAAGCTTTCTTT.

The V call is TRBV5-6, the J call TRBJ1-5, with TRBD1 matching over 7 bases. CDR1 and CDR2 from the germline V gene are SGHDT and YYEEEE. The trim removed 0 bases at V and 7 bases at J, leaving 7 bases unmatched. This CDR3 contains 15 residues. This CDR3 is CASSLALTGLQPQHF. CDR3 sequence (DNA): TGTGCCAGCAGCTTGGCCTTGACAGGGCTACAGCCCCAGCATTTT. Combining the CDR3 with reference TRBV5-6 and TRBJ1-5 gives the whole variable domain DAGVTQSPTHLIKTRGQQVTLRCSPKSGHDTVSWYQQALGQGPQFIFQYYEEEERQRGNFPDRFSGHQFPNYSSELNVNALLLGDSALYLCASSLALTGLQPQHFGDGTRLSIL.

The V gene is TRBV4-1, the J gene TRBJ2-1, with 9 bases lining up with TRBD1. The germline gives CDR1 MGHRA, CDR2 YSYEKL. Germline trimming cut 4 bases from V and 0 bases from J; bases unmatched to any gene: 4. This CDR3 contains 16 residues. The CDR3 DNA is TGCGCCAGCAGCCGGGAGGACAGGGGCTCCTACAATGAGCAGTTCTTC. This sequence encodes CASSREDRGSYNEQFF.

This clone was detected only once. The rearrangement links TRBV28 to TRBJ2-5; D remains unclear. The CDR3 covers 11 residues. CDR1 and CDR2 from the germline V gene are MDHEN and SYDVKM. Trimming pared 5 bases from V and 13 bases from J, leaving 14 bases between. Here the CDR3 reads CASSTYNSWYF. CDR3 bases: TGTGCCAGCAGTACCTACAATTCGTGGTACTTC.

The chain combines TRBV7-8 with TRBJ2-2; 7 nucleotides line up with TRBD1. With 4 bases clipped from V and 7 bases from J, the junction kept 9 bases outside the gene matches. Germline CDR1 SGHVS, CDR2 FQNEAQ. The CDR3 loop spans 15 amino acids. The CDR3 protein is CASSSGTATGGELFF. CDR3 coding DNA: TGTGCCAGCAGCTCCGGGACAGCCACTGGCGGGGAGCTGTTTTTT.

The chain combines TRBV27 with TRBJ2-3; D remains ambiguous. V was trimmed by 2 bases and J by 4 bases, leaving 13 bases between them. Looked up from germline, CDR1 is MNHEY and CDR2 is SMNVEV (reference sequence). The length of the CDR3 is 15 residues. CDR3 sequence (DNA): TGTGCCAGCAGTTTAGGTGTGGTGGGCGCAGATACGCAGTATTTT. It is translated as CASSLGVVGADTQYF.

The chain recombines TRBV15 with TRBJ2-7; 9 nucleotides line up with TRBD1. V shed 3 bases and J 0 bases; nucleotides not matched to a gene: 3. The CDR3 contains 15 residues. Germline V gene sequence: CDR1 LNHNV, CDR2 YYDKDF (reference sequence). The CDR3 bases are TGTGCCACCAGCAGGGGACAGGGAAGCTCCTACGAGCAGTACTTC. Translation gives CATSRGQGSSYEQYF.